This TCR beta chain was recorded in a study of blood T cell repertoires in COVID-19. On the study more broadly: The United States, Italy and Spain were the sources of the acute and convalescent COVID-19 samples.

Germline CDR1 reads LGHDT; CDR2 reads YNNKEL (reference sequence). V was clipped by 1 base and J by 0 bases, with 10 bases between them. The CDR3 is 15 amino acids. Only in-frame clones appear in the TCRdb table, and some are missing; sequencing was by immunoSEQ multiplex PCR. The sample records 65,000 to 70,000 clones, 85% to 90% being singletons. The chain combines TRBV3-1 (or the pseudogene TRBV3-2) with TRBJ2-7, with D possibly being TRBD2 (6 bases). The sample comprised peripheral blood. The sequence was collected from a man aged 45-65 years with acute or convalescent COVID-19. The CDR3 reads CASSQVWDFSYEQYF. CDR3 nucleotides: TGTGCCAGCAGCCAAGTTTGGGACTTCTCCTACGAGCAGTACTTC.